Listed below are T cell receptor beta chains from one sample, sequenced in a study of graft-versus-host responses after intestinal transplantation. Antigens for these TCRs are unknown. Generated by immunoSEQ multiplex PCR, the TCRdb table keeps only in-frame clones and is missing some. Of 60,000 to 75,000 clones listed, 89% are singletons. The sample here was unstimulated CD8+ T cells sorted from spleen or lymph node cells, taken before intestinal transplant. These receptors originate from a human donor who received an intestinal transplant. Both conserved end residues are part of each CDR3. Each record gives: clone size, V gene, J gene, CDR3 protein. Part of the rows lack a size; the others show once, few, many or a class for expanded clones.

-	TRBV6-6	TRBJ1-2	CASGTEVLNYGYTF
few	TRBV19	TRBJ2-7	CASSLTGSGYEQYF
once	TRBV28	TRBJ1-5	CASSLFYWGSWHSNQPQHF
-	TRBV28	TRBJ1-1	CASSLASSGYTEAFF
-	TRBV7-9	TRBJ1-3	CASSLVPTGTGHNTIYF
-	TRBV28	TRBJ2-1	CASSFVDRDHNEQFF
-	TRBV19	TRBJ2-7	CASSTTDSFVYEQYF
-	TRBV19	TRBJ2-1	CASAGEPVNEQFF
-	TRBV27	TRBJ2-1	CASISRTGSYNEQFF
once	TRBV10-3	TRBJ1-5	CATSTESYDSNQPQHF
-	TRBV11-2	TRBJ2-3	CASSFRGRDRGAQYF
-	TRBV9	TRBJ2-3	CASGGQGARVDTQYF
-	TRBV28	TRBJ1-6	CASNQGQGVTYNSPLHF
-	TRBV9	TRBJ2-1	CASSGGTGSYNEQFF
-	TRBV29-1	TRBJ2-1	CSVYPGESNEQFF
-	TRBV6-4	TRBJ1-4	CASSENGTPPGKLFF
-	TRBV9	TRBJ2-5	CASSVEGLAGETQYF
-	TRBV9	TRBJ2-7	CASSARAGAGWYEQYF
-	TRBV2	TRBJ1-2	CASSEDLQTVPHGYTF
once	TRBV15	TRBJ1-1	CATSRDRREVNTEAFF